The TCR beta chain described here comes from a study of blood T cells in healthy people across ages. Study-wide results and limits: There were more naive CD4+ cells and higher diversity in long-lived donors than in aged donors.

A note on this clonotype: Antigen unknown.

The second PCR ran roughly 6 to 11 cycles with a sample-barcoded 5' primer and J-beta primers. TCRdb ran MiXCR on the 5' RACE reads and lists one entry per CDR3 protein. The sample has approximately 600,000 distinct CDR3 sequences; around 54% are singletons. Sequences were obtained from blood. This TCR came from a man in his sixties in good health.

CDR3: CASSQGRASSEQYF. The CDR3 coding sequence is TGTGCCAGCAGCCAGGGCCGGGCATCATCCGAGCAGTACTTC. This rearrangement joins TRBV3-1 to TRBJ2-7; D uncertain. The V end lost 3 bases, the J end lost 6 bases, and 15 bases lay between the germline ends. The CDR3 runs 14 residues. The germline V gene has CDR1 LGHDT and CDR2 YNNKEL (reference sequence).